The clone carrying this T cell receptor (beta chain) was detected many times. These data are taken from a study of regulatory T cells in long-lasting Graves disease. CDR1 and CDR2 (germline): SGHNT, YENEEA. The CDR3 extends over 15 amino acids. The V end was cut by 2 bases, the J end by 0 bases, with 8 bases between. Investigators prepared the TCR beta libraries by applying iRepertoire HTBI primers and Arm-PCR of CDR3 regions. TCRdb re-called the multiplex PCR reads through MiXCR, storing one row per CDR3 protein. The table records roughly 520,000 distinct CDR3 sequences, around 11% of them present only once. The time point is: newly diagnosed GD, antithyroid drugs for less than 3 months. Extracted RNA from PBMCs served as the source of the TCR library. The same data also went into a second study, on T cells in Graves' hyperthyroidism and ophthalmopathy. That source adds: When the TCR CDR3 underwent first-round RT-PCR, the HTBI primer set was used.

This sequence originates from a woman in her 30s with Graves disease. This chain uses TRBV11-3 with TRBJ2-1, with a tentative D call TRBD2 (6 bases). This sample comprised peripheral blood mononuclear cells (PBMCs), obtained at new diagnosis, from a patient treated with antithyroid drugs. This CDR3 is CASSLRGASYNEQFF. CDR3 sequence (DNA): TGTGCCAGCAGCTTACGCGGGGCCTCCTACAATGAGCAGTTCTTC.